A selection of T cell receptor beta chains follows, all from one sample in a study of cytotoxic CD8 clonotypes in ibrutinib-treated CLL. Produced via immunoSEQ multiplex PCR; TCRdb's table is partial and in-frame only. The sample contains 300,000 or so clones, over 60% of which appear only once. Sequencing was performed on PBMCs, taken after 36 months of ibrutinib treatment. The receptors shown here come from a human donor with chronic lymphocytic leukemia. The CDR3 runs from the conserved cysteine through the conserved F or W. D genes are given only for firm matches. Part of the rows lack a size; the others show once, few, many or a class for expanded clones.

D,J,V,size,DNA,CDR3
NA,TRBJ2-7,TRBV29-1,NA,TGCAGCGCTGAGACAGGGGAGGGCTACGAGCAGTACTTC,CSAETGEGYEQYF
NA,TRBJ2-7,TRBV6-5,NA,TGTGCCAGCAGTTACCACGGGGCTTTCATTACCTACGAGCAGTACTTC,CASSYHGAFITYEQYF
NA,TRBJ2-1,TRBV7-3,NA,TGTGCCAGCAGTCCATGGGGGGACTTATCCTACAATGAGCAGTTCTTC,CASSPWGDLSYNEQFF
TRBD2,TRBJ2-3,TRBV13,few,TGTGCCAGCAGCTTAGAAACTAGCGGGAGTAGAACAGATACGCAGTATTTT,CASSLETSGSRTDTQYF
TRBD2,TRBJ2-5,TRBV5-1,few,TGCGCCAGCAGCCCTAGCGGGAGGGCCTTTTTTGGAGAGACCCAGTACTTC,CASSPSGRAFFGETQYF
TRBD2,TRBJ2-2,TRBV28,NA,TGTGCCAGCAGTTTAGCCACTAGCGTCGGGGAGCTGTTTTTT,CASSLATSVGELFF
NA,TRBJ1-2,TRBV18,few,TGTGCCAGCTCACAAACAGCCCTTAACTATGGCTACACCTTC,CASSQTALNYGYTF
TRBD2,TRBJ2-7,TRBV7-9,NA,TGTGCCAGCAGCGACACGACTAGCGGGTACGAGCAGTACTTC,CASSDTTSGYEQYF
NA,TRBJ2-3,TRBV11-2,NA,TGTGCCAGCAGCTTCTACACAGATACGCAGTATTTT,CASSFYTDTQYF
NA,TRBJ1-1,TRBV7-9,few,TGTGCCAGCAGCTTTCGTGAGGGGCTTGCAGCTTTCTTT,CASSFREGLAAFF
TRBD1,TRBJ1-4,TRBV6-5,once,TGTGCCAGCAGTCAGACAGGGGGCGTTGAAAAACTGTTTTTT,CASSQTGGVEKLFF
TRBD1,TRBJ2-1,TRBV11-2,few,TGTGCCAGCAGCCTTTCGGCAGGGGGCGGCCACAATGAGCAGTTCTTC,CASSLSAGGGHNEQFF
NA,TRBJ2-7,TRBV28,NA,TGTGCCAGCAGTTTCGAACCCGGGACATACTCCTACGAGCAGTACTTC,CASSFEPGTYSYEQYF
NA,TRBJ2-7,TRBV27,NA,TGTGCCAGCAGGCCATCAGCGGTGTCAGGGTTATCCTACGAGCAGTACTTC,CASRPSAVSGLSYEQYF
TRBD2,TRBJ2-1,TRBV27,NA,TGTGCCAGCAGCTCCCGGTGGACTAGCGGGCCCAATGAGCAGTTCTTC,CASSSRWTSGPNEQFF
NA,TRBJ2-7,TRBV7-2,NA,TGTGCCAGCAGCCCCGCTAGATGGGGGCACGAGCAGTACTTC,CASSPARWGHEQYF
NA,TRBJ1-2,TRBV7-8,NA,TGTGCCAGCAGCACTTCTTCAGAGGTCTATGGCTACACCTTC,CASSTSSEVYGYTF
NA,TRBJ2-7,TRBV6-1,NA,TGTGCCAGCAGTGACCCTCCGGCGAGGGGGGCCTTCTACGAGCAGTACTTC,CASSDPPARGAFYEQYF
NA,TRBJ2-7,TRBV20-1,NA,TGCAGTGCTGGGCAGACCTACGAGCAGTACTTC,CSAGQTYEQYF
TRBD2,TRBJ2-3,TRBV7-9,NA,TGTGCCAGCAGCCCTTATAGCGGGAGGGCAGATACGCAGTATTTT,CASSPYSGRADTQYF
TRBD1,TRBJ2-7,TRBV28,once,TGTGCCAGCAGAACGGGACAGGGCTTCTCCTACGAGCAGTACTTC,CASRTGQGFSYEQYF
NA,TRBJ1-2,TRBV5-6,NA,TGTGCCAGCAGCCCAGCCGGGCCGCGGGCTAACTATGGCTACACCTTC,CASSPAGPRANYGYTF
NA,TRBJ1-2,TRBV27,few,TGTGCCAGCAACTCCAGGGAGGACAATGGCTACACCTTC,CASNSREDNGYTF
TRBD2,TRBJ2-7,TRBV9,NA,TGTGCCAGCAGCAGGTCGGGACTAGCGGACGAGCAGTACTTC,CASSRSGLADEQYF
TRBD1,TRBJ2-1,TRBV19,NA,TGTGCCAGTAGTATGACAGGGGGCAAGCGTCATGAGCAGTTCTTC,CASSMTGGKRHEQFF
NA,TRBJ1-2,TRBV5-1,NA,TGCGCCAGCAGCACCTTCGGGACTGCGAGTCTTAGCTATGGCTACACCTTC,CASSTFGTASLSYGYTF
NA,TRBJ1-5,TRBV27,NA,TGTGCCACCCTAGGTTGGGGCAATCAGCCCCAGCATTTT,CATLGWGNQPQHF
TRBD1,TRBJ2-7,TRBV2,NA,TGTGCCAGGGACACTGGACAGGGCTACGAGCAGTACTTC,CARDTGQGYEQYF
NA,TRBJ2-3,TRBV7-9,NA,TGTGCCAGCAGCTCTAAGGGACCTCCTAGCACAGATACGCAGTATTTT,CASSSKGPPSTDTQYF
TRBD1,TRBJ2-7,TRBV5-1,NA,TGCGCCAGCAGCGCACGAGACAGGGGGCTTTCCTACGAGCAGTACTTC,CASSARDRGLSYEQYF
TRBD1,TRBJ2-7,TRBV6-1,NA,TGTGCCACAACGGTCCTCCCGGGACAGGGTGGCGAGCAGTACTTC,CATTVLPGQGGEQYF
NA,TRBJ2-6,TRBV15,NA,TGTGCCACCAGCAGAGCAGGCTCTGGGGCCAACGTCCTGACTTTC,CATSRAGSGANVLTF
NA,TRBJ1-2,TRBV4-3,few,TGCGCCAGCAGCCAATACAACATCGGCTATGGCTACACCTTC,CASSQYNIGYGYTF
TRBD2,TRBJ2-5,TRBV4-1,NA,TGCGCCAGCAGCCAAGATTGGCGGGGGGGAGAGACCCAGTACTTC,CASSQDWRGGETQYF
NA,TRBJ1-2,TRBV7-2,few,TGTGCCAGCAGCTTAGGCCAGGGGCCGCGAGGCTACACCTTC,CASSLGQGPRGYTF
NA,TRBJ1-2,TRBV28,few,TGTGCCAGCAGCGAAGGGTATGGCTACACCTTC,CASSEGYGYTF
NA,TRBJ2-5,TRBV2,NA,TGTGCCAGCAGTGAAGAGGCTAGCGAGCAAGAGACCCAGTACTTC,CASSEEASEQETQYF
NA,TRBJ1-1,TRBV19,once,TGTGCCAGTAGTATCGCGCAGGACACTGAAGCTTTCTTT,CASSIAQDTEAFF
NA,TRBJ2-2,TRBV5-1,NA,TGCGCCAGCAGCTCCAGGCCGGGGGTCAACACCGGGGAGCTGTTTTTT,CASSSRPGVNTGELFF
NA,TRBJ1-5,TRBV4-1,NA,TGCGCCAGCAGCCAATGGTTCAGAAGCAATCAGCCCCAGCATTTT,CASSQWFRSNQPQHF
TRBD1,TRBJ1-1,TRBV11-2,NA,TGTGCCAGCAGCGCGGACAGGGGGAACACTGAAGCTTTCTTT,CASSADRGNTEAFF
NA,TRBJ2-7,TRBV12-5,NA,TGTGCTAGTGGTTCCCTCCTGACGGGGCGTCGGGTCGAGCAGTACTTC,CASGSLLTGRRVEQYF
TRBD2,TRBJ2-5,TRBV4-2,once,TGTGCCAGCAGCCAAGAGAGGCTAGCGGGGAACCAAGAGACCCAGTACTTC,CASSQERLAGNQETQYF
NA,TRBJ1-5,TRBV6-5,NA,TGTGCCAGCAGTTACCGGGGGACGTTTCAGCCCCAGCATTTT,CASSYRGTFQPQHF
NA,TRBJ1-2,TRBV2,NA,TGTGCCAGCAGGATGGACAGTCTTGATGGCTACACCTTC,CASRMDSLDGYTF
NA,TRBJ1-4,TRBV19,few,TGTGCCAGTAGCAGCTCAGGGAAGGCCGAAAAACTGTTTTTT,CASSSSGKAEKLFF
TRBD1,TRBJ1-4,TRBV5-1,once,TGCGCCAGCAGAGTTACAGGGGATAATGAAAAACTGTTTTTT,CASRVTGDNEKLFF